This T cell receptor beta chain was recorded in a study of T-cell memory formation after mild COVID-19. Study-level results: Some responding clones appeared in pre-infection memory, suggesting cross-reactive memory joined. Day 15 to 85 contracting clones showed balanced CD4/CD8; later expanders leaned CD4+. Contracting CD4+ clones were located mainly in CM and EM, and CD8+ clones in EMRA.

5'RACE, which relied on constant-segment primers, yielded TCR alpha and TCR beta cDNA libraries carrying sample barcodes and UMIs. TCRdb ran MiXCR on the 5' RACE reads and lists one entry per CDR3 protein. The sample has about 620,000 distinct CDR3 sequences, approximately 18% seen once. About this clonotype itself: What it binds is not known.

The sequenced sample consisted of PBMCs or a T cell subset sorted from them (not recorded which). This clonotype was obtained from an adult woman who had mild COVID-19 (a few samples of this study predate the infection). Cell type and time point are not known.

For the CDR3, the DNA is TGTGCCAGCAGCCCCTCCTTCGGGACAGAGGCCTATGGCTACACCTTC. Encoded protein: CASSPSFGTEAYGYTF. The chain joins TRBV7-3 to TRBJ1-2, with TRBD1 identical over 7 bases. The V gene end was trimmed by 5 bases and the J gene end by 4 bases; junction bases not matched to a gene: 13. The length of the CDR3 is 16 residues. Germline CDR1 SGHTA, CDR2 FQGTGA.